Shown below are 10 T cell receptor beta chains from a single sample sequenced in a study of CD8 T cells in ankylosing spondylitis. Study-wide findings and caveats: Ankylosing spondylitis blood seemed to carry a telltale TCR beta motif made of fewer than 10 highly homologous variants.

Using its own MiXCR run on the 5' RACE reads, TCRdb lists one record per CDR3 protein. The data show about 700,000 distinct CDR3 sequences, with around 20% seen just once and under 20% held by the top ten. These receptors lack a known antigen. The sequenced material came from blood, either unsorted or a sorted T cell fraction (not recorded which). These TCRs come from a male donor with ankylosing spondylitis.

The J gene is TRBJ1-2, the V gene TRBV15, with 8 nucleotides matching TRBD1. The V gene's germline CDR1 is LNHNV and CDR2 YYDKDF (reference sequence). The CDR3 sequence is 14 residues long. V shed 3 bases and J 5 bases; nucleotides not matched to a gene: 5. In DNA form, the CDR3 reads TGTGCCACCAGCAGTCAGGGGGCGGGGTATGGCTACACCTTC. This translates into CATSSQGAGYGYTF.

This clonotype was counted a few times. This chain connects TRBV7-9 to TRBJ1-2, with D possibly being TRBD1 (5 bases). V was shortened by 1 base and J by 7 bases, with 13 bases between the two germline ends. CDR1 and CDR2 (germline): SEHNR, FQNEAQ (reference sequence). The CDR3 has 14 amino acids. The CDR3 loop is CASSLVTGGAGYTF. CDR3 DNA sequence: TGTGCCAGCAGCTTAGTCACGGGGGGTGCTGGCTACACCTTC.

This clonotype occurred a few times. This chain uses TRBV20-1 with TRBJ2-3, with 10 nucleotides matching TRBD2. Germline lookup yields CDR1 DFQATT and CDR2 SNEGSKA (reference sequence). V lost 6 bases, J lost 5 bases, and 14 bases stayed unmatched. The CDR3 loop spans 16 amino acids. The CDR3 spells CSALAPLAGKEDTQYF. CDR3 nucleotides: TGCAGTGCCCTCGCGCCACTAGCGGGAAAGGAAGATACGCAGTATTTT.

This rearrangement joins TRBV12-3 or TRBV12-4 to TRBJ2-7; TRBD2 matches at 9 bases. The CDR3 is 15 amino acids. J was trimmed by 3 bases and V by 2 bases; bases with no gene match: 5. The CDR3 loop reads CASSLSPSGNYEQYF. The CDR3 region has the DNA TGTGCCAGCAGTTTATCCCCTAGCGGGAACTACGAGCAGTACTTC.

The gene calls are TRBV19 and TRBJ2-5; D may correspond to TRBD1 or TRBD2 (5 bases each). CDR3 size: 14 residues. Trimming removed 8 bases from V and 4 bases from J, with 17 bases in between. Germline values: CDR1 LNHDA, CDR2 SQIVND (reference sequence). In nucleotides, the CDR3 is TGTGCCAGTCGGCGACTGGGACCGGGAGAGACCCAGTACTTC. It specifies CASRRLGPGETQYF.

In this sample, this clonotype turned up a few times. The V call is TRBV4-3, the J call TRBJ2-3; D ambiguous. The CDR3 runs 17 residues. CDR1 and CDR2 (germline): LGHNA, YSLEER. With 0 bases removed from V and 0 bases from J, the gap between germline ends came to 13 bases. CDR3 DNA: TGCGCCAGCAGCCAAGATCTGGGTCCATCTAGCACAGATACGCAGTATTTT. It translates to CASSQDLGPSSTDTQYF.

This clonotype came up a few times. V and J are TRBV20-1 and TRBJ2-7, with TRBD1 identical over 11 bases. With V trimmed by 1 base and J by 5 bases, 7 bases remained unmatched. The CDR3 totals 15 residues. CDR1 is DFQATT, CDR2 SNEGSKA, per germline (reference sequence). CDR3 residues: CSARGTGTGGNEQYF. CDR3 DNA: TGCAGTGCTAGAGGGACTGGGACAGGGGGAAACGAGCAGTACTTC.

The chain is built from TRBV7-3 and TRBJ2-1, with 7 bases fitting TRBD1. CDR1 is SGHTA and CDR2 is FQGTGA in the germline V gene. CDR3 length: 15 residues. With 5 bases clipped from V and 4 bases from J, the junction kept 8 bases outside the gene matches. Here the CDR3 reads CASSQEGQRYNEQFF. CDR3 nucleotide sequence: TGTGCCAGCAGCCAAGAGGGACAGAGATACAATGAGCAGTTCTTC.

The chain combines TRBV4-1 with TRBJ2-2, with 12 bases matching TRBD2. J lost 0 bases, V lost 2 bases, and 7 bases had no gene match. The CDR3 has 19 residues. CDR1 and CDR2 from the germline V gene are MGHRA and YSYEKL. The CDR3 region has the DNA TGCGCCAGCAGCCAAAGACTAGCGGGGGTTCCACCGAACACCGGGGAGCTGTTTTTT. Translated: CASSQRLAGVPPNTGELFF.

The V call is TRBV20-1, the J call TRBJ1-6, with 9 bases matching TRBD1. V lost 5 bases and J lost 10; bases outside the gene matches: 9. The CDR3 extends over 14 amino acids. Germline CDR1 DFQATT, CDR2 SNEGSKA (reference sequence). In DNA, the CDR3 is TGCAGTGCTGACCCGGGACAGGGAGGCTCACCCCTCCACTTT. Translated, it gives CSADPGQGGSPLHF.